This T cell receptor (beta chain) was profiled in a study of cytomegalovirus exposure and HLA in healthy donors. The junction had 4 bases not matched to a gene; V was cut back by 2 bases and J by 4 bases. Germline-derived CDR1 and CDR2 are MNHEY and SMNVEV (reference sequence). This CDR3 has 15 amino acids. This clone has just one count. Its antigen is as yet unknown. A multiplex PCR was run with 60 Vbeta primers and 13 Jbeta primers. The protocol was immunoSEQ multiplex PCR, while the TCRdb copy is restricted to in-frame clones and leaves out a portion. The sample has around 150,000 clones; roughly 80% are singletons. Study conclusions and caveats: Being productive about 90% or about 30% of the time was typical of most TCR beta V segments in an earlier analysis.

The chain joins TRBV27 to TRBJ1-2, with 10 bases matching TRBD1. Sequenced material: PBMCs. The clonotype comes from a man between 40 and 49 years old in good health and CMV-seronegative. In DNA form, the CDR3 reads TGTGCCAGCAGTTTAGGGACAGGGGCGCCCTATGGCTACACCTTC. This gives the protein CASSLGTGAPYGYTF.